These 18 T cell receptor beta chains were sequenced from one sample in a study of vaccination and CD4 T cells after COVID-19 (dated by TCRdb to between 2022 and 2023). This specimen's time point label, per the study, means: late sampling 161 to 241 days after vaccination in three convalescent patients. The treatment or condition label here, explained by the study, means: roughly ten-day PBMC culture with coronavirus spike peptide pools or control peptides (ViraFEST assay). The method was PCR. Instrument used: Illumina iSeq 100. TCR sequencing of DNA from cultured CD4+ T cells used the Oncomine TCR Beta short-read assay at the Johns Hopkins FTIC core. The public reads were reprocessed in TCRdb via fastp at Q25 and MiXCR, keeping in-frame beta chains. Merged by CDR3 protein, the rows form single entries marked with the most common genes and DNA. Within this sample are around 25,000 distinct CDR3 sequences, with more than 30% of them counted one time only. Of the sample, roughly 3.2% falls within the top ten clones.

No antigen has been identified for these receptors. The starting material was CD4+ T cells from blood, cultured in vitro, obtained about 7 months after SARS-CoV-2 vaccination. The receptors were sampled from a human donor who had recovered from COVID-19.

The CDR3 loop reads CSARPLLAGEQYF. CDR3 coding DNA: TGCAGTGCTAGACCCTTACTAGCTGGCGAGCAGTACTTC. V is TRBV20-1 and J is TRBJ2-7; possibly TRBD2 for D (6 bases). There are 13 residues in the CDR3. V gave up 2 bases and J gave up 6 bases, with 14 bases separating them. The germline V gene has CDR1 DFQATT and CDR2 SNEGSKA (reference sequence).

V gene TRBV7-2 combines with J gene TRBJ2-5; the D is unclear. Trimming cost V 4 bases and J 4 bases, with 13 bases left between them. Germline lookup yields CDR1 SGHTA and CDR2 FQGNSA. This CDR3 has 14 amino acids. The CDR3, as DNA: TGTGCCAGCAGCTCTCCCTCTAGGGCAGAGACCCAGTACTTC. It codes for CASSSPSRAETQYF.

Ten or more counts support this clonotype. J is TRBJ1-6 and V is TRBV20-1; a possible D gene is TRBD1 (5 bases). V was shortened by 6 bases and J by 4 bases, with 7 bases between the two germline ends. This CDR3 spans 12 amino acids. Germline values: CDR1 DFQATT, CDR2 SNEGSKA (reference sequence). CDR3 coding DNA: TGCAGTGCCGAGGGGTATAATTCACCCCTCCACTTT. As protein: CSAEGYNSPLHF.

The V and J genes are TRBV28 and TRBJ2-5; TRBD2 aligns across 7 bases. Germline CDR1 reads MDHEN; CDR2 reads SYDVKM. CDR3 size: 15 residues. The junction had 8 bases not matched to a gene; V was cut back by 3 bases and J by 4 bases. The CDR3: CASSFGLADGETQYF. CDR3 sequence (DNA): TGTGCCAGCAGTTTCGGGCTAGCGGACGGAGAGACCCAGTACTTC.

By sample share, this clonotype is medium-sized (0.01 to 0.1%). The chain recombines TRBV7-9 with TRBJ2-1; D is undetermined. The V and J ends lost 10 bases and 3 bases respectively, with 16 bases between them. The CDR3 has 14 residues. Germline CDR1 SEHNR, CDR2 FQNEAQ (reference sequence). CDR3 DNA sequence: TGTGCCATCGATCGGGCCCGACGCTACAATGAGCAGTTCTTC. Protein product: CAIDRARRYNEQFF.

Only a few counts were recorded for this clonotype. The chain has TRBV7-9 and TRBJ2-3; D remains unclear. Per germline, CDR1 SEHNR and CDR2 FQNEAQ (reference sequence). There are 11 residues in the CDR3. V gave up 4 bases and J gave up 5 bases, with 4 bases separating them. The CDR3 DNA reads TGTGCCAGCAGCTGGGAAGATACGCAGTATTTT. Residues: CASSWEDTQYF.

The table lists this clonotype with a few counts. The CDR3 DNA sequence: TGCAGTGCAACATCAGGGGGCCTTAATTCACCCCTCCACTTT. Amino acid sequence: CSATSGGLNSPLHF. The V and J genes are TRBV20-1 and TRBJ1-6; 8 bases agree with TRBD1. After removal of 6 bases from V and 6 bases from J, the junction contained 7 bases not matched to a gene. Germline loops: CDR1 DFQATT, CDR2 SNEGSKA (reference sequence). The CDR3 totals 14 residues.

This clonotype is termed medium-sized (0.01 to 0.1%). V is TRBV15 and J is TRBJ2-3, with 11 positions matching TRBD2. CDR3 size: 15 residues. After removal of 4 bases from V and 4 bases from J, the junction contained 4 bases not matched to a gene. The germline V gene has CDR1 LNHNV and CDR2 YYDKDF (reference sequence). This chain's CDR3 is CATSTGLADSDTQYF. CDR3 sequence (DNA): TGTGCCACCAGCACGGGACTAGCGGACTCAGATACGCAGTATTTT.

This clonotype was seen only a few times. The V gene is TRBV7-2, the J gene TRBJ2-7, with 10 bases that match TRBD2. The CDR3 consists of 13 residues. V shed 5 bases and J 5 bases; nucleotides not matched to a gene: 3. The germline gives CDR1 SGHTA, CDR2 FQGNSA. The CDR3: CASSPGLADEQYF. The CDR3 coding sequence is TGTGCCAGCAGCCCAGGACTAGCGGACGAGCAGTACTTC.

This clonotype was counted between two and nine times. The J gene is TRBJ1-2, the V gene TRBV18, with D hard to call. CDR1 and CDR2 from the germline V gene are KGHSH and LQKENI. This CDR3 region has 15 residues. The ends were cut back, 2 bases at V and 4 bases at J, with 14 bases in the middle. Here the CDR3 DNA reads TGTGCCAGCTCACCATTCCCGGGTTGGGGCTATGGCTACACCTTC. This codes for CASSPFPGWGYGYTF.

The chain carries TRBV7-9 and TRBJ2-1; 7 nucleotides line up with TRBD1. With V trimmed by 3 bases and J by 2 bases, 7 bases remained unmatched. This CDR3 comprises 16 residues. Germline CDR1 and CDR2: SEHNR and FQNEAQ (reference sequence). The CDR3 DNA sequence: TGTGCCAGCAGCTTGGTGCGACAGGGCACCTACAATGAGCAGTTCTTC. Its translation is CASSLVRQGTYNEQFF.

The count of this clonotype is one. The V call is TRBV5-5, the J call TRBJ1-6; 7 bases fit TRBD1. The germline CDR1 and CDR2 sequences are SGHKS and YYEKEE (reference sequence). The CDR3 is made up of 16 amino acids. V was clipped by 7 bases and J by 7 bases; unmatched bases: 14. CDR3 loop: CASDRQGELGNSPLHF. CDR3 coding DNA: TGTGCCAGCGATCGACAGGGAGAACTAGGCAATTCACCCCTCCACTTT. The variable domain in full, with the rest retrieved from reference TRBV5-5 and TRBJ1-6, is DAGVTQSPTHLIKTRGQQVTLRCSPISGHKSVSWYQQVLGQGPQFIFQYYEKEERGRGNFPDRFSARQFPNYSSELNVNALLLGDSALYLCASDRQGELGNSPLHFGNGTRLTVT.

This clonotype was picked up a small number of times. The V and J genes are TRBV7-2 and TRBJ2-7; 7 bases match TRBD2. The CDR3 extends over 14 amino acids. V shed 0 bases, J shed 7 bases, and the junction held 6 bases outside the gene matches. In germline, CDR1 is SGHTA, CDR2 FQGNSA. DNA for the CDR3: TGTGCCAGCAGCTTAGCGACTAGCCCCGGGGAGCAGTACTTC. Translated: CASSLATSPGEQYF.

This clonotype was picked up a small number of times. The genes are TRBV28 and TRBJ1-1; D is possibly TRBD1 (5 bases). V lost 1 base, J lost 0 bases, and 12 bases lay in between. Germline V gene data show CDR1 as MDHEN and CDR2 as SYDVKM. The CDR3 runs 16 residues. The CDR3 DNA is TGTGCCAGCAGTTTATCCCACGGGGGGGTGAACACTGAAGCTTTCTTT. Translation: CASSLSHGGVNTEAFF.

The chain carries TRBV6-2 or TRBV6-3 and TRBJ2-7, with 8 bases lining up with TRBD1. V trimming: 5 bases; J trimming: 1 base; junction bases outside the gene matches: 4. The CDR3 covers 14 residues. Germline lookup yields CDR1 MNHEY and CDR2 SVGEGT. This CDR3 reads CASSQGASSYEQYF. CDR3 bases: TGTGCCAGCAGTCAGGGGGCCTCATCCTACGAGCAGTACTTC.

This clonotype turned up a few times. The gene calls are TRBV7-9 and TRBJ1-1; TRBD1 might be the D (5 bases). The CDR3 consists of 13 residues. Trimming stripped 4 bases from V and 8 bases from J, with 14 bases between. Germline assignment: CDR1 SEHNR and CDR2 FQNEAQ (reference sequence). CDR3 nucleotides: TGTGCCAGCAGCTCGAAATGGGACTCCGAAGCTTTCTTT. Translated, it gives CASSSKWDSEAFF.

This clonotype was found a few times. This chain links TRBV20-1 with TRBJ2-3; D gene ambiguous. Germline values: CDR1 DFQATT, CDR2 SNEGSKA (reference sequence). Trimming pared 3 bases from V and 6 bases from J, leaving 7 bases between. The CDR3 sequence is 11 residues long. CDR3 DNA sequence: TGCAGTGCTAGGGTCCTCGATACGCAGTATTTT. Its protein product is CSARVLDTQYF.

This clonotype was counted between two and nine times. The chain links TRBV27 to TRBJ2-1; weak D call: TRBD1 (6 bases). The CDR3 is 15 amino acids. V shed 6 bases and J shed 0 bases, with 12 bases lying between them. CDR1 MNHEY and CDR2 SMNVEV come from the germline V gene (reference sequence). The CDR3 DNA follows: TGTGCCAGCAGACCTGACAGGAGCTCCTACAATGAGCAGTTCTTC. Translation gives CASRPDRSSYNEQFF.